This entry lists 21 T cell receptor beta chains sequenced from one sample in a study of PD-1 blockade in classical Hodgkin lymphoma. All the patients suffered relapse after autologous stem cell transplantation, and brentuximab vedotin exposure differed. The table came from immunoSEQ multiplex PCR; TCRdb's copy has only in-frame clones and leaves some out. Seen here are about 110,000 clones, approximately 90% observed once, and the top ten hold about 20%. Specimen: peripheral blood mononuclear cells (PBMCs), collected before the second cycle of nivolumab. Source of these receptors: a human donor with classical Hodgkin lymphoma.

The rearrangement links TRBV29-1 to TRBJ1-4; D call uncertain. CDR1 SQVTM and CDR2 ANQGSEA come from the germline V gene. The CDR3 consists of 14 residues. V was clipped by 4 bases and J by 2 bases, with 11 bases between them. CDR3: CSVVTSITNEKLFF. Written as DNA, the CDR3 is TGCAGCGTTGTTACTTCGATTACTAATGAAAAACTGTTTTTT.

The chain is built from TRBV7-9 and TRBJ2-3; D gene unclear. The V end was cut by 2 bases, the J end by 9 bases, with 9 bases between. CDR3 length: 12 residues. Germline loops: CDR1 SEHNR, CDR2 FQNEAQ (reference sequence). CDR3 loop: CASSLSSPTQYF. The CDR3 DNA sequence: TGTGCCAGCAGCTTATCCTCCCCAACGCAGTATTTT.

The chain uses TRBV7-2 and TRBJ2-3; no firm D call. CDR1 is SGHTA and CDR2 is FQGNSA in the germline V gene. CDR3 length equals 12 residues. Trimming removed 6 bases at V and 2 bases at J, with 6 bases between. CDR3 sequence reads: CASRTHTDTQYF. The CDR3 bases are TGTGCCAGCAGGACCCACACAGATACGCAGTATTTT.

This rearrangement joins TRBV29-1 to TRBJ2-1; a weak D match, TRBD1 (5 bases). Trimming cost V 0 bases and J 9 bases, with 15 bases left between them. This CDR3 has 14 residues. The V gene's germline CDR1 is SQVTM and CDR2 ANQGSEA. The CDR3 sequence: CSVEDLGRASEQFF. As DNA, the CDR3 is TGCAGCGTTGAAGATCTCGGCAGGGCAAGTGAGCAGTTCTTC.

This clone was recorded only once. The CDR3 spells CASSNAGLSGNTIYF. CDR3 in DNA: TGTGCCAGCAGCAACGCAGGTCTCTCTGGAAACACCATATATTTT. The J gene is TRBJ1-3, the V gene TRBV7-2; no definite D call. Germline values: CDR1 SGHTA, CDR2 FQGNSA. CDR3 length equals 15 residues. Trimming shortened V by 5 bases and J by 0 bases, and 11 bases separated the two germline ends.

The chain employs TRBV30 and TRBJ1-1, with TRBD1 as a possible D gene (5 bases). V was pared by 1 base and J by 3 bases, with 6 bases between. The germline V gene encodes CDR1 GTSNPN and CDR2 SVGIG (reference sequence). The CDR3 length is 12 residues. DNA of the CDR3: TGTGCCTGGAGTGCAGGGTACACTGAAGCTTTCTTT. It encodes CAWSAGYTEAFF.

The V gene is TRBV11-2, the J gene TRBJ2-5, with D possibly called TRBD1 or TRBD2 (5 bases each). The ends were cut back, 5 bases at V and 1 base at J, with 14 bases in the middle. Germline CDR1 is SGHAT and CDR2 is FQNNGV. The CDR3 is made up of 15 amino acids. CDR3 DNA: TGTGCCAGCAGCCCCGGGGACGGCAGCCAAGAGACCCAGTACTTC. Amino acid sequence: CASSPGDGSQETQYF. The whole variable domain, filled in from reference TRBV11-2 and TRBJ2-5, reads EAGVAQSPRYKIIEKRQSVAFWCNPISGHATLYWYQQILGQGPKLLIQFQNNGVVDDSQLPKDRFSAERLKGVDSTLKIQPAKLEDSAVYLCASSPGDGSQETQYFGPGTRLLVL.

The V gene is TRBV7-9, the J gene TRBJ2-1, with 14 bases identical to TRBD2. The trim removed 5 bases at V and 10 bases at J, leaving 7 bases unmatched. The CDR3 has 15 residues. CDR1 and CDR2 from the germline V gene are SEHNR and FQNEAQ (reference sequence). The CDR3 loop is CASSRGTSGSGEQFF. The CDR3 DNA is TGTGCCAGCAGCCGAGGGACTAGCGGGAGTGGGGAGCAGTTCTTC.

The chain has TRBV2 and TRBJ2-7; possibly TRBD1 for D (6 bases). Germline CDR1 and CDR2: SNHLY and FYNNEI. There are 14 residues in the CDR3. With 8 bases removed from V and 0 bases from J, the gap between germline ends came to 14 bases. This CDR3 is CASRDIFSSYEQYF. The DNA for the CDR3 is TGTGCCAGCCGGGACATCTTTAGCTCCTACGAGCAGTACTTC.

The CDR3 spells CASSPGTHRETGELFF. For the CDR3, the DNA is TGTGCCAGCAGCCCCGGGACTCACCGAGAGACCGGGGAGCTGTTTTTT. The rearrangement links TRBV5-4 to TRBJ2-2; tentatively, D is TRBD2 (6 bases). Germline assignment: CDR1 SGHNT and CDR2 YYREEE (reference sequence). The V end lost 4 bases, the J end lost 5 bases, and 18 bases lay between the germline ends. The CDR3 contains 16 residues.

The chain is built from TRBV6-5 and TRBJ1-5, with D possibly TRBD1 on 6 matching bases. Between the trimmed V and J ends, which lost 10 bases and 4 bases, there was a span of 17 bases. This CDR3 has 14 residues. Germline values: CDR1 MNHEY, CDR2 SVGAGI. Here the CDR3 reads CATREGGTNQPQHF. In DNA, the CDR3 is TGTGCCACCAGGGAGGGGGGCACGAATCAGCCCCAGCATTTT.

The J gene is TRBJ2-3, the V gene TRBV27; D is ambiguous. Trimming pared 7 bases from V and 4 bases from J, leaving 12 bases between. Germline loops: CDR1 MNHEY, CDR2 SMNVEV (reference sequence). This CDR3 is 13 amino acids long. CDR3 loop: CASTFAAADTQYF. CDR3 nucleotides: TGTGCCAGCACCTTCGCCGCGGCAGATACGCAGTATTTT.

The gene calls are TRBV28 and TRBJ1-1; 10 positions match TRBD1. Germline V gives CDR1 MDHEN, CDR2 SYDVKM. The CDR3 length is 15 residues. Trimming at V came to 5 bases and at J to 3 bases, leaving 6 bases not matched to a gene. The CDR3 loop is CASSGGDRGYTEAFF. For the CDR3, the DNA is TGTGCCAGCAGTGGGGGGGACAGGGGCTACACTGAAGCTTTCTTT.

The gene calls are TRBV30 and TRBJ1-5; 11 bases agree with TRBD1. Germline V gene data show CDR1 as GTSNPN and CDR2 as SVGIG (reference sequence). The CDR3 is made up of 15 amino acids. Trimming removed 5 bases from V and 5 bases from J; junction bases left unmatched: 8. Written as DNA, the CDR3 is TGTGCCTGGTCCCGGGACAGGGGGGTTTATCAGCCCCAGCATTTT. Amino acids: CAWSRDRGVYQPQHF.

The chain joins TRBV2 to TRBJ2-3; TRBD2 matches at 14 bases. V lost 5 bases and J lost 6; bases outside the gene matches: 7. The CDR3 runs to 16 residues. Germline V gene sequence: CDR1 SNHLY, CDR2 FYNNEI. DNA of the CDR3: TGTGCCAGCAGTCGACTAGCGGGAGGGCCAGGTGATACGCAGTATTTT. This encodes CASSRLAGGPGDTQYF. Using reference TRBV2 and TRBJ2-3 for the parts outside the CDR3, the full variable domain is EPEVTQTPSHQVTQMGQEVILRCVPISNHLYFYWYRQILGQKVEFLVSFYNNEISEKSEIFDDQFSVERPDGSNFTLKIRSTKLEDSAMYFCASSRLAGGPGDTQYFGPGTRLTVL.

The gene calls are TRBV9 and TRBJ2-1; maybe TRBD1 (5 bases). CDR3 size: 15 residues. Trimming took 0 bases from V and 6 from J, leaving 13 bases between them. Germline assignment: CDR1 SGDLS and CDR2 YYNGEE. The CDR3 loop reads CASSVGNLGANEQFF. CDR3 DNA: TGTGCCAGCAGCGTAGGGAACTTAGGGGCCAATGAGCAGTTCTTC.

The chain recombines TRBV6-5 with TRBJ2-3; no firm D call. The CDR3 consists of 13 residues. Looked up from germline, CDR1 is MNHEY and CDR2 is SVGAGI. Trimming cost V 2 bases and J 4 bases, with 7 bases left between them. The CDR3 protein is CASSYPHPDTQYF. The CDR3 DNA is TGTGCCAGCAGTTACCCCCACCCAGATACGCAGTATTTT.

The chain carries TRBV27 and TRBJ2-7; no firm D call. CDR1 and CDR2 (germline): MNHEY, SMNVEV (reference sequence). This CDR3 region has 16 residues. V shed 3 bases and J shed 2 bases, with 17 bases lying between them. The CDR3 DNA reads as TGTGCCAGCAGTTTTCGGATGACTGGCCCTACCTACGAGCAGTACTTC. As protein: CASSFRMTGPTYEQYF.

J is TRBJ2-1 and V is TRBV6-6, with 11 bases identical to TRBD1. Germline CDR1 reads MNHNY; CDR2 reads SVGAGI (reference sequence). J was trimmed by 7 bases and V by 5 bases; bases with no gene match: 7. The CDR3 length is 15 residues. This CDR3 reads CASSHGQGARNEQFF. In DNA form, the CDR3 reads TGTGCCAGCAGTCATGGACAGGGGGCGCGGAATGAGCAGTTCTTC.

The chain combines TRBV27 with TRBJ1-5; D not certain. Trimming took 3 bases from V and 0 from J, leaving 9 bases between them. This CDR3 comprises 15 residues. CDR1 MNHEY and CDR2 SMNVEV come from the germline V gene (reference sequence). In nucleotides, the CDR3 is TGTGCCAGCAGTTTCTCGCAGTATAGCAATCAGCCCCAGCATTTT. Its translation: CASSFSQYSNQPQHF.

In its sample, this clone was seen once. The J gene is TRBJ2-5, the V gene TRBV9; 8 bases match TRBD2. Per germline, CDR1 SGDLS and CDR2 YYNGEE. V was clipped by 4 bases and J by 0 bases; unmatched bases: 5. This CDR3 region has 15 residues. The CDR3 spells CASSRELADQETQYF. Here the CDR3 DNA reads TGTGCCAGCAGCCGGGAACTAGCGGACCAAGAGACCCAGTACTTC.